These 9 T cell receptor beta chains were sequenced from one sample in a study of identical twins. TCRdb analysed the 5' RACE reads with MiXCR anew, one entry per CDR3 protein. The sample has about 200,000 distinct CDR3 sequences, roughly 9.4% seen once. Specimen: memory (CD45RO+) T cells sorted from blood. These receptors originate from a woman under 30 in good health.

This clonotype showed up just a few times. The chain couples TRBV14 to TRBJ1-2, with a tentative D call TRBD1 (6 bases). This CDR3 is built from 13 residues. Trimming took off 1 base at V and 8 bases at J, with 11 bases between the two ends. Looked up from germline, CDR1 is SGHDN and CDR2 is FVKESK. Here the CDR3 DNA reads TGTGCCAGCAGCCAAGCAGGGGCGGAGGGCTACACCTTC. Translating gives CASSQAGAEGYTF.

V usage is TRBV7-2 and J usage is TRBJ2-5; a possible D gene is TRBD1 (7 bases). Between the trimmed V and J ends, which lost 2 bases and 7 bases, there was a span of 20 bases. This CDR3 is built from 16 residues. CDR1 SGHTA and CDR2 FQGNSA come from the germline V gene. The CDR3 DNA is TGTGCCAGCAGCTTAAGAGGGACAGTTTTCGGGGGGACCCAGTACTTC. Translation: CASSLRGTVFGGTQYF.

CDR3 nucleotides: TGCAGTGCTGGGGGGGGACCTAACGAGCAGTACTTC. This codes for CSAGGGPNEQYF. The V call is TRBV20-1, the J call TRBJ2-7, with 7 bases that match TRBD2. The CDR3 totals 12 residues. The junction had 6 bases not matched to a gene; V was cut back by 5 bases and J by 5 bases. Per germline, CDR1 DFQATT and CDR2 SNEGSKA (reference sequence).

V is TRBV12-3 or TRBV12-4 and J is TRBJ1-6; 7 bases agree with TRBD1. This CDR3 is built from 14 residues. The V and J ends lost 6 bases and 7 bases, in that order; junction bases with no gene match: 6. CDR3 protein: CASSLTGKNSPLHF. The CDR3 DNA follows: TGTGCCAGCAGCTTGACAGGGAAGAATTCACCCCTCCACTTT.

This clonotype was seen many times. V usage is TRBV30 and J usage is TRBJ1-1; a possible D gene is TRBD1 (5 bases). Germline CDR1 reads GTSNPN; CDR2 reads SVGIG (reference sequence). The V end was cut by 3 bases, the J end by 3 bases, with 17 bases between. The CDR3 contains 15 residues. Here the CDR3 reads CAWRATPGTHTEAFF. CDR3 sequence (DNA): TGTGCCTGGAGGGCAACCCCCGGGACTCACACTGAAGCTTTCTTT.

This clonotype turned up a few times. The rearrangement uses TRBV12-3 or TRBV12-4 and TRBJ1-1; maybe TRBD1 (6 bases). The CDR3 covers 12 residues. V was cut by 10 bases and J by 5 bases, with 14 bases left in between. The CDR3 sequence is CAIRGGETEAFF. The CDR3, as DNA: TGTGCCATCAGGGGCGGGGAGACTGAAGCTTTCTTT.

The chain recombines TRBV29-1 with TRBJ2-3; perhaps TRBD2 as D (5 bases). The germline V gene encodes CDR1 SQVTM and CDR2 ANQGSEA. Trimming removed 1 base from V and 3 bases from J, with 17 bases in between. CDR3 length: 16 residues. CDR3 loop: CSVEAFYSGRTDTQYF. Written as DNA, the CDR3 is TGCAGCGTTGAAGCTTTTTACTCGGGGAGAACAGATACGCAGTATTTT.

The chain links TRBV5-6 to TRBJ1-5; D remains unclear. The length of the CDR3 is 14 residues. Looked up from germline, CDR1 is SGHDT and CDR2 is YYEEEE. V was shortened by 4 bases and J by 1 base, with 9 bases between the two germline ends. In nucleotides, the CDR3 is TGTGCCAGCAGCCCCAGATGGAGCAATCAGCCCCAGCATTTT. This sequence encodes CASSPRWSNQPQHF.

The gene calls are TRBV5-1 and TRBJ2-3; TRBD2 agrees at 10 bases. From germline, CDR1 is SGHRS and CDR2 YFSETQ. CDR3 length: 17 amino acids. J lost 1 base, V lost 0 bases, and 5 bases had no gene match. CDR3 sequence (DNA): TGCGCCAGCAGCTTGGCAACCGGGACTAGCGGCACAGATACGCAGTATTTT. Translated: CASSLATGTSGTDTQYF.